The present TCR beta chain was sequenced within a study of neurological immune-mediated disorders. General study points: The highest TCR clonal expansion occurred in HTLV-1-associated myelopathy; multiple sclerosis fell below healthy controls. Clinical features showed no association with the multiple sclerosis repertoire cluster, and MRI features showed none either.

TCRdb re-derived calls from the 5' RACE reads in MiXCR, one entry per CDR3 protein. Found here are tens of thousands of distinct CDR3 sequences, roughly 2.5% of them singletons; the top ten hold 2% to 2.5%. This clonotype was observed at least ten times. Its antigen is as yet unknown. Trimming cost V 6 bases and J 7 bases, with 18 bases left between them. Germline CDR1 MNHEY, CDR2 SVGEGT. The CDR3 extends over 14 amino acids. The clonotype comes from a man aged 50-59 years with multiple sclerosis. This sequence joins TRBV6-2 or TRBV6-3 and TRBJ1-1; a weak D match, TRBD1 (5 bases). Source material: PBMCs. In nucleotides, the CDR3 is TGTGCCAGCAGCCCAATTGAGGGGATGGGTGAAGCTTTCTTT. This translates into CASSPIEGMGEAFF.